Below, 29 T cell receptor beta chains from the same sample are listed, as sequenced in a study of human T cells and chemical hapten exposure. TCRdb re-analysed the RACE reads in MiXCR, keeping a single row per CDR3 protein. The table includes 96,000 or so distinct CDR3 sequences, approximately 8.6% detected once. As for time point: patch test 2, 6 weeks after DPC sensitization. Treatment given: therapeutic diphenylcyclopropenone sensitization with weekly scalp DPC. The starting material was whole blood, obtained in connection with sensitization to the hapten diphenylcyclopropenone (DPC). Receptors were obtained from a woman aged 40 to 50 with alopecia areata. Some clones in this sample may be carry-over from other donors' samples.

The V and J genes are TRBV7-9 and TRBJ2-5; D is possibly TRBD2 (6 bases). CDR1 and CDR2 (germline): SEHNR, FQNEAQ (reference sequence). Trimming removed 4 bases at V and 3 bases at J, with 18 bases between. The CDR3 sequence is 16 residues long. The CDR3 sequence: CASSSRPFGGEETQYF. The DNA for the CDR3 is TGTGCCAGCAGCTCACGACCGTTCGGCGGGGAAGAGACCCAGTACTTC.

This clonotype was recorded at least ten times. The genes are TRBV7-3 and TRBJ2-7; weak D call: TRBD1 (6 bases). Trimming took off 5 bases at V and 1 base at J, with 18 bases between the two ends. Germline V gives CDR1 SGHTA, CDR2 FQGTGA. CDR3 length: 16 residues. In nucleotides, the CDR3 is TGTGCCAGCAGCCCCACGGGTGGGGGCGAATCCTACGAGCAGTACTTC. It translates to CASSPTGGGESYEQYF. Looking up the rest from reference TRBV7-3 and TRBJ2-7 gives the full variable domain: GAGVSQTPSNKVTEKGKYVELRCDPISGHTALYWYRQSLGQGPEFLIYFQGTGAADDSGLPNDRFFAVRPEGSVSTLKIQRTERGDSAVYLCASSPTGGGESYEQYFGPGTRLTVT.

The J gene is TRBJ1-4, the V gene TRBV19, with D hard to call. The CDR3 contains 14 residues. Deletions cut 5 bases from V and 7 bases from J, with 14 bases between. CDR1 is LNHDA, CDR2 SQIVND, per germline (reference sequence). CDR3: CASSRLVGSEKLFF. DNA for the CDR3: TGTGCCAGTAGTCGACTCGTGGGGAGTGAAAAACTGTTTTTT.

This clonotype was detected many times. J is TRBJ2-3 and V is TRBV29-1; a weak D match, TRBD2 (5 bases). The germline V gene encodes CDR1 SQVTM and CDR2 ANQGSEA. Trimming took off 6 bases at V and 4 bases at J, with 17 bases between the two ends. This CDR3 comprises 14 residues. CDR3 in amino acids: CSVPSLGDPDTQYF. CDR3 sequence (DNA): TGCAGCGTCCCAAGTTTGGGAGACCCAGATACGCAGTATTTT.

Many counts were recorded for this clonotype. The chain has TRBV9 and TRBJ2-7; 9 nucleotides agree with TRBD2. This CDR3 comprises 14 residues. Trimming at V came to 5 bases and at J to 3 bases, leaving 6 bases not matched to a gene. The V gene's germline CDR1 is SGDLS and CDR2 YYNGEE. The CDR3 sequence: CASSPSGIDYEQYF. CDR3 nucleotide sequence: TGTGCCAGCAGTCCTAGCGGGATTGACTACGAGCAGTACTTC.

This clonotype was detected ten times or more. The chain has TRBV29-1 and TRBJ2-7, with a possible D match to TRBD2 (6 bases). V lost 4 bases to trimming and J lost 4 bases, with 11 bases between them. The CDR3 contains 12 residues. Looked up from germline, CDR1 is SQVTM and CDR2 is ANQGSEA. The CDR3 loop reads CSVGRGAYEQYF. The DNA for the CDR3 is TGCAGCGTTGGACGCGGGGCTTACGAGCAGTACTTC.

The rearrangement joins TRBV5-1 to TRBJ2-2; the D gene is possibly TRBD1 (5 bases). V lost 7 bases and J lost 1, with 8 bases in between. From germline, CDR1 is SGHRS and CDR2 YFSETQ. CDR3 length: 13 amino acids. In nucleotides, the CDR3 is TGCGCCAGCGCAAGGGGGAACACCGGGGAGCTGTTTTTT. Its translation is CASARGNTGELFF.

The V gene is TRBV28, the J gene TRBJ2-5; no firm D call. V lost 4 bases and J 6 bases, leaving 12 bases between the germline ends. The CDR3 extends over 13 amino acids. CDR1 and CDR2 from the germline V gene are MDHEN and SYDVKM. CDR3 nucleotide sequence: TGTGCCAGCAGTTCCTCCCCAGGCCAGACCCAGTACTTC. Protein: CASSSSPGQTQYF.

V usage is TRBV4-2 and J usage is TRBJ2-7; D may be TRBD2 (5 bases). The germline CDR1 and CDR2 sequences are LGHNA and YNFKEQ. V was clipped by 1 base and J by 0 bases, with 7 bases between them. This CDR3 is built from 14 residues. The CDR3 DNA is TGTGCCAGCAGCCAAGGGCGGGCCTCCTACGAGCAGTACTTC. This sequence encodes CASSQGRASYEQYF.

The J gene is TRBJ2-4, the V gene TRBV6-2 or TRBV6-3; D not certain. Germline loops: CDR1 MNHEY, CDR2 SVGEGT. The CDR3 sequence is 13 residues long. Trimming took off 2 bases at V and 7 bases at J, with 9 bases between the two ends. In DNA, the CDR3 is TGTGCCAGCAGTTACAATGTGGGGAACATTCAGTACTTC. Translating gives CASSYNVGNIQYF.

This clonotype showed up many times. The chain links TRBV7-6 to TRBJ2-5, with TRBD2 matching over 7 bases. After removal of 5 bases from V and 1 base from J, the junction contained 7 bases not matched to a gene. The CDR3 has 15 amino acids. From germline, CDR1 is SGHVS and CDR2 FNYEAQ. The CDR3, as DNA: TGTGCCAGCAGCCTATCAGCGGGACTCCAAGAGACCCAGTACTTC. Translated: CASSLSAGLQETQYF.

This clonotype was counted a few times. The DNA of the CDR3 is TGTGCCAGCAGCCTCGGGGACAGGATTAATTCACCCCTCCACTTT. It is translated as CASSLGDRINSPLHF. The chain employs TRBV28 and TRBJ1-6, with 8 bases identical to TRBD1. Germline trimming cut 6 bases from V and 6 bases from J; bases unmatched to any gene: 7. Germline assignment: CDR1 MDHEN and CDR2 SYDVKM. The CDR3 covers 15 residues.

There are a few counts of this clonotype. The rearrangement uses TRBV19 and TRBJ1-2; D is uncertain. The V end was cut by 4 bases, the J end by 5 bases, with 8 bases between. The CDR3 covers 12 residues. From germline, CDR1 is LNHDA and CDR2 SQIVND (reference sequence). The CDR3 is CASSTDIYGYTF. The CDR3, as DNA: TGTGCCAGTAGTACCGATATATATGGCTACACCTTC.

This clonotype was detected ten times or more. CDR3 sequence reads: CASSKGGTEAFF. In DNA form, the CDR3 reads TGTGCCAGCAGTAAAGGTGGCACTGAAGCTTTCTTT. The chain combines TRBV12-3 or TRBV12-4 with TRBJ1-1; D remains ambiguous. Trimming shortened V by 5 bases and J by 4 bases, and 8 bases separated the two germline ends. The CDR3 loop spans 12 amino acids.

The chain recombines TRBV18 with TRBJ2-1; TRBD2 is a possible D gene (6 bases). The CDR3 runs 16 residues. Trimming left V 0 bases short and J 6 bases short, with 15 bases between. The germline V gene has CDR1 KGHSH and CDR2 LQKENI. CDR3 bases: TGTGCCAGCTCACCACCGGGACTCCGGGGCGGCAATGAGCAGTTCTTC. Residues: CASSPPGLRGGNEQFF.

The chain employs TRBV5-4 and TRBJ2-1; 8 positions agree with TRBD1. The CDR3 consists of 14 residues. The V and J ends lost 4 bases and 3 bases, in that order; junction bases with no gene match: 3. Germline-derived CDR1 and CDR2 are SGHNT and YYREEE (reference sequence). This CDR3 is CASSLDRVYNEQFF. In DNA, the CDR3 is TGTGCCAGCAGCCTGGACAGGGTCTACAATGAGCAGTTCTTC.

This rearrangement joins TRBV9 to TRBJ1-2; D not certain. V was trimmed by 0 bases and J by 4 bases, leaving 16 bases between them. Germline loops: CDR1 SGDLS, CDR2 YYNGEE. CDR3 size: 16 residues. The CDR3 sequence is CASSVATSHESYGYTF. The CDR3 DNA reads TGTGCCAGCAGCGTAGCTACGTCCCACGAGTCCTATGGCTACACCTTC.

CDR3 loop: CASSRITGGPAEQFF. The CDR3 coding sequence is TGTGCCAGCAGTCGTATAACGGGAGGGCCCGCTGAGCAGTTCTTC. The rearrangement joins TRBV28 to TRBJ2-1, with 8 positions matching TRBD2. The CDR3 loop spans 15 amino acids. Germline CDR1 and CDR2: MDHEN and SYDVKM. Trimming took 5 bases from V and 9 from J; bases not matched to a gene: 12.

This clonotype was seen repeatedly, ten times or more. The chain joins TRBV3-1 to TRBJ2-2; D may be TRBD1 or TRBD2 (5 bases each). The CDR3 is 16 amino acids. V was shortened by 7 bases and J by 0 bases, with 15 bases between the two germline ends. Germline assignment: CDR1 LGHDT and CDR2 YNNKEL (reference sequence). CDR3 amino acids: CASNPSGTTNTGELFF. As DNA, the CDR3 is TGTGCCAGCAACCCCTCCGGGACCACGAACACCGGGGAGCTGTTTTTT.

On this clonotype itself: Compared with germline, one end of the junction differs, possibly owing to a read error. The chain employs TRBV2 and TRBJ2-2; TRBD2 matches at 12 bases. Germline CDR1 SNHLY, CDR2 FYNNEI. This CDR3 is 15 amino acids long. The CDR3 is CVSKLAGGNTGELFF. CDR3 in DNA: TGTGTCAGCAAACTAGCGGGAGGTAACACCGGGGAGCTGTTTTTT. The entire variable domain, with the rest obtained from reference TRBV2 and TRBJ2-2, is as follows: EPEVTQTPSHQVTQMGQEVILRCVPISNHLYFYWYRQILGQKVEFLVSFYNNEISEKSEIFDDQFSVERPDGSNFTLKIRSTKLEDSAMYFCVSKLAGGNTGELFFGEGSRLTVL.

This clonotype was recorded a few times. The rearrangement links TRBV14 to TRBJ2-7; D is unclear. The CDR3 is made up of 15 amino acids. CDR1 SGHDN and CDR2 FVKESK come from the germline V gene. Between the trimmed V and J ends, which lost 0 bases and 0 bases, there was a span of 9 bases. CDR3 nucleotide sequence: TGTGCCAGCAGCCAAGAAGTTGCAGACTCCTACGAGCAGTACTTC. Encoded protein: CASSQEVADSYEQYF. Complete variable domain (other parts from reference TRBV14 and TRBJ2-7): EAGVTQFPSHSVIEKGQTVTLRCDPISGHDNLYWYRRVMGKEIKFLLHFVKESKQDESGMPNNRFLAERTGGTYSTLKVQPAELEDSGVYFCASSQEVADSYEQYFGPGTRLTVT.

This clonotype has a count of ten or more. The chain combines TRBV4-3 with TRBJ2-2; 7 nucleotides match TRBD1. Per the germline V gene, CDR1 is LGHNA and CDR2 is YSLEER. The CDR3 covers 14 residues. The ends lost 4 bases at V and 1 base at J; junction bases unmatched: 0. CDR3 bases: TGCGCCAGCAGCCGGACAGGGAACACCGGGGAGCTGTTTTTT. Amino acids: CASSRTGNTGELFF.

The chain recombines TRBV11-2 with TRBJ2-1; no definite D call. Germline CDR1 and CDR2: SGHAT and FQNNGV. With 2 bases removed from V and 11 bases from J, the gap between germline ends came to 13 bases. There are 13 residues in the CDR3. CDR3 nucleotide sequence: TGTGCCAGCAGCTTATCCCTCGGTGGGCAGCAGTTCTTC. Protein product: CASSLSLGGQQFF.

The J gene is TRBJ2-4, the V gene TRBV6-2 or TRBV6-3, with 9 positions matching TRBD1. Unmatched junction bases numbered 6, after V lost 6 bases and J lost 6 bases. The CDR3 is 14 residues long. Per germline, CDR1 MNHEY and CDR2 SVGEGT. For the CDR3, the DNA is TGTGCCAGCAGCTGGGGGACAGGGCTAAACATTCAGTACTTC. Translating gives CASSWGTGLNIQYF.

In this sample, this clonotype turned up many times. This chain connects TRBV12-3 or TRBV12-4 to TRBJ1-1, with D maybe TRBD1 (5 bases). Deletions cut 2 bases from V and 1 base from J, with 8 bases between. The CDR3 is 14 residues long. CDR3 sequence reads: CASSLTGTNTEAFF. CDR3 DNA sequence: TGTGCCAGCAGTTTAACGGGGACGAACACTGAAGCTTTCTTT.

This clonotype was observed a handful of times. The gene calls are TRBV11-1 and TRBJ2-1; TRBD2 agrees at 13 bases. V was clipped by 4 bases and J by 4 bases; unmatched bases: 4. The CDR3 loop spans 16 amino acids. The germline V gene encodes CDR1 SGHAT and CDR2 FQDESV (reference sequence). CDR3 in DNA: TGTGCCAGCAGCTATCCGGGACTAGCGGGGTACAATGAGCAGTTCTTC. Translating it yields CASSYPGLAGYNEQFF.

At least ten counts were recorded for this clonotype. The rearrangement uses TRBV20-1 and TRBJ1-1; possibly TRBD1 for D (5 bases). V was clipped by 0 bases and J by 1 base, with 12 bases between them. Per germline, CDR1 DFQATT and CDR2 SNEGSKA (reference sequence). The CDR3 length is 15 residues. The CDR3 region has the DNA TGCAGTGCTAGAGATCCGAGGGGAGGGAACACTGAAGCTTTCTTT. It yields the protein CSARDPRGGNTEAFF.

The chain is built from TRBV7-2 and TRBJ2-3, with D possibly TRBD1 on 5 matching bases. Germline CDR1 and CDR2: SGHTA and FQGNSA. CDR3 length equals 14 residues. Trimming shortened V by 7 bases and J by 1 base, and 12 bases separated the two germline ends. CDR3 loop: CASKRQPGTDTQYF. In nucleotides, the CDR3 is TGTGCCAGCAAGCGACAGCCGGGCACAGATACGCAGTATTTT.

This clonotype was counted ten times or more. V usage is TRBV30 and J usage is TRBJ2-7; tentative D call: TRBD1 (5 bases). Germline V gene data show CDR1 as GTSNPN and CDR2 as SVGIG (reference sequence). Trimming pared 0 bases from V and 7 bases from J, leaving 25 bases between. The CDR3 consists of 17 residues. The CDR3 nucleotides read TGTGCCTGGAGTGTGGTGTCTTATAAGGGGCGCGGTGGGGAGCAGTACTTC. Amino acids: CAWSVVSYKGRGGEQYF.